Listed below are T cell receptor beta chains from one sample, sequenced in a study of OX40 agonist ivuxolimab in advanced cancers. Profiled with immunoSEQ multiplex PCR; TCRdb holds only in-frame clones, not every one. The table has about 46,000 clones, about four fifths seen once. The sample consisted of CD4+ or CD8+ T cells sorted from blood, taken in a trial of the OX40 agonist ivuxolimab. The receptors here all came from an adult with an advanced solid tumor such as melanoma, head and neck, liver or kidney cancer. Both conserved end residues are part of each CDR3. The D gene is left open where the match is weak. Part of the rows lack a size; the others show once, few, many or a class for expanded clones.

D gene: TRBD1
CDR3 length: 14
clone size: few
J gene: TRBJ1-1
V gene: TRBV5-6
CDR3 protein: CASINTGGEIEAFF
CDR3 DNA: TGTGCCAGCATCAACACAGGGGGCGAAATTGAAGCTTTCTTT

D gene: TRBD1
CDR3 length: 15
clone size: .
J gene: TRBJ1-6
V gene: TRBV6-1
CDR3 protein: CASSSGQVNNSPLHF
CDR3 DNA: TGTGCCAGCAGTTCCGGACAGGTGAATAATTCACCCCTCCACTTT

D gene: .
CDR3 length: 14
clone size: .
J gene: TRBJ1-2
V gene: TRBV9
CDR3 protein: CASSVEQAPYGYTF
CDR3 DNA: TGTGCCAGCAGCGTAGAACAGGCCCCCTATGGCTACACCTTC

D gene: .
CDR3 length: 15
clone size: few
J gene: TRBJ2-3
V gene: TRBV7-2
CDR3 protein: CASSLVGAGTDTQYF
CDR3 DNA: TGTGCCAGCAGCTTAGTCGGGGCCGGCACAGATACGCAGTATTTT

D gene: .
CDR3 length: 12
clone size: .
J gene: TRBJ2-7
V gene: TRBV18
CDR3 protein: CASSPGSYEQYF
CDR3 DNA: TGTGCCAGCTCACCCGGCTCCTACGAGCAGTACTTC

D gene: .
CDR3 length: 15
clone size: few
J gene: TRBJ2-3
V gene: TRBV4-3
CDR3 protein: CASSPYAQGPDTQYF
CDR3 DNA: TGCGCCAGCAGCCCGTACGCCCAGGGACCAGATACGCAGTATTTT

D gene: .
CDR3 length: 13
clone size: .
J gene: TRBJ2-7
V gene: TRBV18
CDR3 protein: CASSPSLSYEQYF
CDR3 DNA: TGTGCCAGCTCACCCTCACTATCCTACGAGCAGTACTTC

D gene: .
CDR3 length: 16
clone size: .
J gene: TRBJ1-1
V gene: TRBV4-2
CDR3 protein: CASSQQGGGMNTEAFF
CDR3 DNA: TGTGCCAGCAGCCAACAAGGTGGGGGAATGAACACTGAAGCTTTCTTT

D gene: .
CDR3 length: 15
clone size: .
J gene: TRBJ1-1
V gene: TRBV4-3
CDR3 protein: CASSLGASWNTEAFF
CDR3 DNA: TGCGCCAGCAGCCTAGGGGCATCCTGGAACACTGAAGCTTTCTTT

D gene: .
CDR3 length: 13
clone size: .
J gene: TRBJ1-5
V gene: TRBV19
CDR3 protein: CASREQGDQPQHF
CDR3 DNA: TGTGCCAGTAGGGAACAGGGTGATCAGCCCCAGCATTTT

D gene: .
CDR3 length: 13
clone size: .
J gene: TRBJ2-7
V gene: TRBV4-1
CDR3 protein: CASSVPGTYEQYF
CDR3 DNA: TGCGCCAGCAGCGTTCCGGGGACCTACGAGCAGTACTTC

D gene: TRBD1
CDR3 length: 12
clone size: .
J gene: TRBJ1-1
V gene: TRBV6-5
CDR3 protein: CASSFTGGEAFF
CDR3 DNA: TGTGCCAGCAGTTTTACAGGGGGTGAAGCTTTCTTT

D gene: .
CDR3 length: 15
clone size: .
J gene: TRBJ2-6
V gene: TRBV12-5
CDR3 protein: CASGLQGYGANVLTF
CDR3 DNA: TGTGCTAGTGGTCTCCAGGGTTATGGGGCCAACGTCCTGACTTTC

D gene: TRBD2
CDR3 length: 15
clone size: .
J gene: TRBJ2-1
V gene: TRBV5-6
CDR3 protein: CASSALAGGGNEQFF
CDR3 DNA: TGTGCCAGCAGCGCACTAGCGGGGGGTGGCAATGAGCAGTTCTTC

D gene: .
CDR3 length: 14
clone size: few
J gene: TRBJ2-7
V gene: TRBV4-1
CDR3 protein: CASSQVAVNYEQYF
CDR3 DNA: TGCGCCAGCAGCCAAGTCGCGGTGAACTACGAGCAGTACTTC

D gene: TRBD1
CDR3 length: 14
clone size: .
J gene: TRBJ2-7
V gene: TRBV27
CDR3 protein: CATHRQGSSYEQYF
CDR3 DNA: TGTGCCACCCACAGACAGGGGAGCAGCTACGAGCAGTACTTC

D gene: .
CDR3 length: 17
clone size: .
J gene: TRBJ2-1
V gene: TRBV12-5
CDR3 protein: CASGLVKWVGSYNEQFF
CDR3 DNA: TGTGCTAGTGGTTTGGTAAAGTGGGTCGGCTCCTACAATGAGCAGTTCTTC

D gene: .
CDR3 length: 13
clone size: .
J gene: TRBJ2-1
V gene: TRBV5-4
CDR3 protein: CASSSGTANEQFF
CDR3 DNA: TGTGCCAGCAGCTCCGGGACTGCGAATGAGCAGTTCTTC

D gene: .
CDR3 length: 13
clone size: .
J gene: TRBJ1-1
V gene: TRBV29-1
CDR3 protein: CSVDPGRNTEAFF
CDR3 DNA: TGCAGCGTTGATCCGGGAAGGAACACTGAAGCTTTCTTT

D gene: .
CDR3 length: 20
clone size: .
J gene: TRBJ1-6
V gene: TRBV4-1
CDR3 protein: CASSRTHNPGVSSYNSPLHF
CDR3 DNA: TGCGCCAGCAGCCGGACTCACAACCCAGGGGTTAGCTCCTATAATTCACCCCTCCACTTT

D gene: .
CDR3 length: 13
clone size: .
J gene: TRBJ2-7
V gene: TRBV7-9
CDR3 protein: CASTVAATAGQYF
CDR3 DNA: TGTGCCAGCACCGTCGCAGCCACGGCAGGGCAGTACTTC

D gene: .
CDR3 length: 11
clone size: .
J gene: TRBJ1-4
V gene: TRBV20-1
CDR3 protein: CSARRPEKLFF
CDR3 DNA: TGCAGTGCTAGACGCCCTGAAAAACTGTTTTTT

D gene: TRBD1
CDR3 length: 16
clone size: .
J gene: TRBJ1-1
V gene: TRBV9
CDR3 protein: CASSAGIGQGDTEAFF
CDR3 DNA: TGTGCCAGTAGCGCCGGAATTGGACAGGGAGACACTGAAGCTTTCTTT

D gene: .
CDR3 length: 13
clone size: .
J gene: TRBJ1-2
V gene: TRBV6-1
CDR3 protein: CASSVGPRDGYTF
CDR3 DNA: TGTGCCAGCAGTGTCGGGCCTCGGGATGGCTACACCTTC

D gene: .
CDR3 length: 14
clone size: .
J gene: TRBJ2-5
V gene: TRBV5-1
CDR3 protein: CASSSGGAKETQYF
CDR3 DNA: TGCGCCAGCAGCTCTGGGGGTGCCAAAGAGACCCAGTACTTC

D gene: .
CDR3 length: 12
clone size: .
J gene: TRBJ1-2
V gene: TRBV7-9
CDR3 protein: CASSLDNYGYTF
CDR3 DNA: TGTGCCAGCAGCTTAGATAACTATGGCTACACCTTC

D gene: TRBD1
CDR3 length: 14
clone size: .
J gene: TRBJ2-7
V gene: TRBV18
CDR3 protein: CASSSGQGDYEQYF
CDR3 DNA: TGTGCCAGCTCGTCGGGACAGGGGGACTACGAGCAGTACTTC

D gene: .
CDR3 length: 15
clone size: few
J gene: TRBJ1-6
V gene: TRBV6-5
CDR3 protein: CASSPGLTGNSPLHF
CDR3 DNA: TGTGCCAGCAGTCCGGGGCTGACAGGCAATTCACCCCTCCACTTT

D gene: .
CDR3 length: 12
clone size: .
J gene: TRBJ1-1
V gene: TRBV11-2
CDR3 protein: CASLGGITEAFF
CDR3 DNA: TGTGCCAGCCTTGGAGGGATCACTGAAGCTTTCTTT

D gene: .
CDR3 length: 14
clone size: .
J gene: TRBJ1-3
V gene: TRBV5-1
CDR3 protein: CASSAIGGMDTIYF
CDR3 DNA: TGCGCCAGCAGCGCTATTGGCGGGATGGACACCATATATTTT

D gene: TRBD1
CDR3 length: 12
clone size: .
J gene: TRBJ1-1
V gene: TRBV9
CDR3 protein: CASSADRGEAFF
CDR3 DNA: TGTGCCAGCAGCGCAGACAGGGGTGAAGCTTTCTTT

D gene: TRBD1
CDR3 length: 16
clone size: .
J gene: TRBJ1-2
V gene: TRBV18
CDR3 protein: CASSPNPRTGAYGYTF
CDR3 DNA: TGTGCCAGCTCTCCAAACCCCCGGACAGGGGCCTATGGCTACACCTTC

D gene: .
CDR3 length: 16
clone size: .
J gene: TRBJ1-2
V gene: TRBV19
CDR3 protein: CASSIDRVRPTYGYTF
CDR3 DNA: TGTGCCAGTAGTATAGATCGAGTCAGGCCGACGTATGGCTACACCTTC

D gene: .
CDR3 length: 15
clone size: .
J gene: TRBJ2-6
V gene: TRBV5-6
CDR3 protein: CASSLVGSGANVLTF
CDR3 DNA: TGTGCCAGCAGCTTGGTGGGCTCTGGGGCCAACGTCCTGACTTTC

D gene: TRBD2
CDR3 length: 15
clone size: .
J gene: TRBJ2-5
V gene: TRBV10-3
CDR3 protein: CAIRNSGGIQETQYF
CDR3 DNA: TGTGCCATCAGGAATAGCGGGGGGATCCAAGAGACCCAGTACTTC

D gene: .
CDR3 length: 13
clone size: .
J gene: TRBJ1-1
V gene: TRBV7-2
CDR3 protein: CASSLGVGSGAFF
CDR3 DNA: TGTGCCAGCAGCTTAGGGGTGGGGTCTGGAGCTTTCTTT

D gene: TRBD1
CDR3 length: 15
clone size: .
J gene: TRBJ1-2
V gene: TRBV5-1
CDR3 protein: CASSNRQGTNYGYTF
CDR3 DNA: TGCGCCAGCAGCAACCGACAGGGGACTAACTATGGCTACACCTTC

D gene: .
CDR3 length: 14
clone size: .
J gene: TRBJ2-5
V gene: TRBV12-5
CDR3 protein: CASGYGLGRETQYF
CDR3 DNA: TGTGCTAGTGGTTACGGGCTAGGGAGGGAGACCCAGTACTTC

D gene: TRBD2
CDR3 length: 13
clone size: .
J gene: TRBJ2-5
V gene: TRBV9
CDR3 protein: CASSATSGETQYF
CDR3 DNA: TGTGCCAGCAGCGCGACTAGCGGTGAGACCCAGTACTTC

D gene: .
CDR3 length: 14
clone size: .
J gene: TRBJ2-1
V gene: TRBV4-1
CDR3 protein: CASSQHRVNNEQFF
CDR3 DNA: TGCGCCAGCAGCCAACACAGGGTCAACAATGAGCAGTTCTTC

D gene: .
CDR3 length: 16
clone size: .
J gene: TRBJ1-1
V gene: TRBV6-5
CDR3 protein: CASSYQTTLKNTEAFF
CDR3 DNA: TGTGCCAGCAGTTACCAGACTACGCTGAAGAACACTGAAGCTTTCTTT

D gene: TRBD1
CDR3 length: 15
clone size: few
J gene: TRBJ2-3
V gene: TRBV5-1
CDR3 protein: CASSLQTGVGDTQYF
CDR3 DNA: TGCGCCAGCAGCCTCCAAACAGGGGTGGGAGATACGCAGTATTTT